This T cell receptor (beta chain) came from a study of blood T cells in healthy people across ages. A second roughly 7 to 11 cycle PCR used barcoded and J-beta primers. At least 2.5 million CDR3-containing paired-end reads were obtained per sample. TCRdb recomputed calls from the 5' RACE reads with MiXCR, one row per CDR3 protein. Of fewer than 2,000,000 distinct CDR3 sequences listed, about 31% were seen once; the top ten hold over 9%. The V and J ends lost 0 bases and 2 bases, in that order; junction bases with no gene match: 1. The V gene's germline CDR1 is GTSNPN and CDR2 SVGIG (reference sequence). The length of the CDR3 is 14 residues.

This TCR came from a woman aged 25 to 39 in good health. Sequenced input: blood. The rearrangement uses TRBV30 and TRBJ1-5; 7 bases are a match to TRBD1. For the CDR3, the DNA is TGTGCCTGGAGTGTAGGACAGGGCAATCAGCCCCAGCATTTT. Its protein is CAWSVGQGNQPQHF.